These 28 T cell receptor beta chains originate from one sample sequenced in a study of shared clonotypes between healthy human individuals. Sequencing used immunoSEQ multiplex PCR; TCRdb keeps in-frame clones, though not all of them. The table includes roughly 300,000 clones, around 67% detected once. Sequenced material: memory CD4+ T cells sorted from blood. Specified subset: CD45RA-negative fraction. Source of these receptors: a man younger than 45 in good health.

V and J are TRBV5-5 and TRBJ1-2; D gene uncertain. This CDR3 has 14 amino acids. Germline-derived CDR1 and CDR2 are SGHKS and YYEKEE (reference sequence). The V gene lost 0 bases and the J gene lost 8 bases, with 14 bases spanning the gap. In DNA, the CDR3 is TGTGCCAGCAGCTTGGTATTGGGGTCTAGAGGCTACACCTTC. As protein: CASSLVLGSRGYTF.

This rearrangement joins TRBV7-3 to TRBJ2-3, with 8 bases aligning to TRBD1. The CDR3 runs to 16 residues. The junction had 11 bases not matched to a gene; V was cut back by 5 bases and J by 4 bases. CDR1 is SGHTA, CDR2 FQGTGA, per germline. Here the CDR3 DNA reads TGTGCCAGCAGCCCCGGACAGGGCAAGCTCTCAGATACGCAGTATTTT. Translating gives CASSPGQGKLSDTQYF.

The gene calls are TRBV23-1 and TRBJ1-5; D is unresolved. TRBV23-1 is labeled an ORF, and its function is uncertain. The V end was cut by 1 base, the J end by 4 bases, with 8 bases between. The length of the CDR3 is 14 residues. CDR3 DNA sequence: TGCGCCAGCAGTCAATTCGTCAGAAATCAGCCCCAGCATTTT. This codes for CASSQFVRNQPQHF.

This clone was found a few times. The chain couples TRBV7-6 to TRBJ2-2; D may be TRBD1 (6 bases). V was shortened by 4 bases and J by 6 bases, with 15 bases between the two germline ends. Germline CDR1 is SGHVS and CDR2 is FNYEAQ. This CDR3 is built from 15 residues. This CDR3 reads CASSYYRVEAGELFF. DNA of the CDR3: TGTGCCAGCAGCTATTACAGGGTTGAGGCCGGGGAGCTGTTTTTT. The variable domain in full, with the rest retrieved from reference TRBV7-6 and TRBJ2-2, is GAGVSQSPRYKVTKRGQDVALRCDPISGHVSLYWYRQALGQGPEFLTYFNYEAQQDKSGLPNDRFSAERPEGSISTLTIQRTEQRDSAMYRCASSYYRVEAGELFFGEGSRLTVL.

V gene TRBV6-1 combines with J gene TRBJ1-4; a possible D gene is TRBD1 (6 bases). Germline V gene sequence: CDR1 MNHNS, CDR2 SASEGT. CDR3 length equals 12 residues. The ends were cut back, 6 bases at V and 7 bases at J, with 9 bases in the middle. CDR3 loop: CASRTGGEKLFF. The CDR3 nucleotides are TGTGCCAGCAGGACAGGTGGTGAAAAACTGTTTTTT.

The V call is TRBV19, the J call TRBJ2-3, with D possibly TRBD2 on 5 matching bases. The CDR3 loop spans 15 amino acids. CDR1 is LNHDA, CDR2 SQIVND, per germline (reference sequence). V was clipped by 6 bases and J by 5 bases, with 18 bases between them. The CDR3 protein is CASRDPTGGGDTQYF. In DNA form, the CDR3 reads TGTGCCAGTAGGGACCCAACCGGAGGAGGAGATACGCAGTATTTT. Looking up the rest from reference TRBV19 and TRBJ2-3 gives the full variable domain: DGGITQSPKYLFRKEGQNVTLSCEQNLNHDAMYWYRQDPGQGLRLIYYSQIVNDFQKGDIAEGYSVSREKKESFPLTVTSAQKNPTAFYLCASRDPTGGGDTQYFGPGTRLTVL.

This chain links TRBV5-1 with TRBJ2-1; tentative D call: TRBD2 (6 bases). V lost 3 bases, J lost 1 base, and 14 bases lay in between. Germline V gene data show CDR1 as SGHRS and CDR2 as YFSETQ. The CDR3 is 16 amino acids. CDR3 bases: TGCGCCAGCAGCTCACTCGGGAGAAGATCCTACAATGAGCAGTTCTTC. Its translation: CASSSLGRRSYNEQFF.

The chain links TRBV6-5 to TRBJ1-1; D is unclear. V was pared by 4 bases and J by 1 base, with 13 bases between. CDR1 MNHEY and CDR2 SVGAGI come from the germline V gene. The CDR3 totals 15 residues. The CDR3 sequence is CASSSPMGRNTEAFF. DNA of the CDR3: TGTGCCAGCAGTTCCCCTATGGGGAGGAACACTGAAGCTTTCTTT.

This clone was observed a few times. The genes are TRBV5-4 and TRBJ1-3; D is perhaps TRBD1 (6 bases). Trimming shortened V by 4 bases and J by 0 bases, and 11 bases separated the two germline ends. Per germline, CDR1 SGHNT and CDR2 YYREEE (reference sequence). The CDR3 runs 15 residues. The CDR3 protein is CASSLQTGSGNTIYF. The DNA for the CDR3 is TGTGCCAGCAGCCTGCAGACAGGCTCTGGAAACACCATATATTTT.

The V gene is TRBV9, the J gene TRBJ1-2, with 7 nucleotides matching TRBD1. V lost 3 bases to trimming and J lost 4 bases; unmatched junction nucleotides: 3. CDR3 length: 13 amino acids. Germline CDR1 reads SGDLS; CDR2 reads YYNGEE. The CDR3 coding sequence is TGTGCCAGCAGCGGGGACAGAAGCTATGGCTACACCTTC. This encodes CASSGDRSYGYTF.

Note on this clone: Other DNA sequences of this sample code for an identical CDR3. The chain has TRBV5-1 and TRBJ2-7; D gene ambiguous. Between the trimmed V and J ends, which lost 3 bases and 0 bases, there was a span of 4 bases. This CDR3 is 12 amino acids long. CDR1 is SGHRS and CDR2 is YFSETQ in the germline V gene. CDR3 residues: CASSSSSYEQYF. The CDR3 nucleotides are TGCGCCAGCAGCTCCAGCTCCTACGAGCAGTACTTC.

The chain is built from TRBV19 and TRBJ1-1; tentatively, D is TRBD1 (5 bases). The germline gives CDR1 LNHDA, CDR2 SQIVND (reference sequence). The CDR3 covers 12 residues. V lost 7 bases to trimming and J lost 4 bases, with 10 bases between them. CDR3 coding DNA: TGTGCCAGTAACCAGGGAGGCACTGAAGCTTTCTTT. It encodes CASNQGGTEAFF.

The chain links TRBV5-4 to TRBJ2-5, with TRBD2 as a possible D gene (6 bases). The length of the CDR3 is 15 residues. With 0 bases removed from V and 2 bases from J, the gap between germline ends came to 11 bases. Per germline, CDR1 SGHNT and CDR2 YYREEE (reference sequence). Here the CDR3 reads CASSLGRGEQETQYF. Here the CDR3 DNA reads TGTGCCAGCAGCTTGGGGAGGGGTGAACAAGAGACCCAGTACTTC.

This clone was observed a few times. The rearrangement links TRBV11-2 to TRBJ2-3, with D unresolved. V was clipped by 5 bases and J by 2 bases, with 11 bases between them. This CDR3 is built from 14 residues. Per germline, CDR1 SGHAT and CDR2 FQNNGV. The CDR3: CASSGGRTTDTQYF. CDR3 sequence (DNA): TGTGCCAGCAGCGGTGGGCGTACCACAGATACGCAGTATTTT.

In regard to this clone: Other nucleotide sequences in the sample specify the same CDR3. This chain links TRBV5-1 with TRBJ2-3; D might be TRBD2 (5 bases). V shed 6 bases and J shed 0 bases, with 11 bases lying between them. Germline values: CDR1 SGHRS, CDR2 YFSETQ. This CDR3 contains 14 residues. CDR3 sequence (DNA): TGCGCCAGCATTAGAGGCGGGAGCACAGATACGCAGTATTTT. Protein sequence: CASIRGGSTDTQYF. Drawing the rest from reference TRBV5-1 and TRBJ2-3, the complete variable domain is KAGVTQTPRYLIKTRGQQVTLSCSPISGHRSVSWYQQTPGQGLQFLFEYFSETQRNKGNFPGRFSGRQFSNSRSEMNVSTLELGDSALYLCASIRGGSTDTQYFGPGTRLTVL.

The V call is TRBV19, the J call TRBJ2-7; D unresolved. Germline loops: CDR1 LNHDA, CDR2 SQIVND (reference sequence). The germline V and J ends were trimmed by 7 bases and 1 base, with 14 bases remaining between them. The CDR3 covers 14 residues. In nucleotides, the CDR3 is TGTGCCAGTAAGTCTACTCTTGGGTCCTACGAGCAGTACTTC. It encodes CASKSTLGSYEQYF.

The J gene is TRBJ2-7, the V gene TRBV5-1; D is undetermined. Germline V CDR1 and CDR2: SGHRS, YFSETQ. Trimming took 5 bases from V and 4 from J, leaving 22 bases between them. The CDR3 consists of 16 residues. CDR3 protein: CASSNGRSDPGYEQYF. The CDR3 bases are TGCGCCAGCAGTAATGGCAGGTCAGACCCCGGTTACGAGCAGTACTTC.

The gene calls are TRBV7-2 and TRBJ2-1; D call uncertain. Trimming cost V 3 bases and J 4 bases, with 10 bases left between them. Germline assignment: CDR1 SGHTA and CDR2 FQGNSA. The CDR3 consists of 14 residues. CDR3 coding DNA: TGTGCCAGCAGCTTCCGTCAGCTATACAATGAGCAGTTCTTC. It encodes CASSFRQLYNEQFF.

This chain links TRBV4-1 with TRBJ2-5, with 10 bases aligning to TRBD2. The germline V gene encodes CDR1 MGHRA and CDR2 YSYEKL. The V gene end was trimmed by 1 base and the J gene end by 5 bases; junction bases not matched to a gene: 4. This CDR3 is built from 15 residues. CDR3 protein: CASSQGLAGFETQYF. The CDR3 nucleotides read TGCGCCAGCAGCCAAGGACTAGCGGGTTTCGAGACCCAGTACTTC.

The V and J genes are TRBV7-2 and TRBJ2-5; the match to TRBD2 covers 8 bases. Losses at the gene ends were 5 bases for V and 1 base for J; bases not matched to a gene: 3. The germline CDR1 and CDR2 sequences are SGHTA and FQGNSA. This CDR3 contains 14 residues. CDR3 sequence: CASSLSGIQETQYF. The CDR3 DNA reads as TGTGCCAGCAGCCTTAGCGGGATCCAAGAGACCCAGTACTTC.

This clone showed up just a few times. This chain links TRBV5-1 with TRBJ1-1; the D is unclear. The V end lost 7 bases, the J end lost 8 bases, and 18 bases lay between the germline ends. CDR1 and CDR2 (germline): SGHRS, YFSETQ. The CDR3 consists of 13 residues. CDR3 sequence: CASGQIRGREAFF. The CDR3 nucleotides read TGCGCCAGCGGCCAGATTAGAGGGCGCGAAGCTTTCTTT.

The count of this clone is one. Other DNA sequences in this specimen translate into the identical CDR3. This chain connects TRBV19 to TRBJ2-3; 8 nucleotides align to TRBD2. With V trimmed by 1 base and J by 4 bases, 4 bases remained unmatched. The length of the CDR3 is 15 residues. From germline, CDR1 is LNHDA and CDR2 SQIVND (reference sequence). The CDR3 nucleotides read TGTGCCAGTAGTATAGCGGGAGCGGGAGCAGATACGCAGTATTTT. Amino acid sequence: CASSIAGAGADTQYF.

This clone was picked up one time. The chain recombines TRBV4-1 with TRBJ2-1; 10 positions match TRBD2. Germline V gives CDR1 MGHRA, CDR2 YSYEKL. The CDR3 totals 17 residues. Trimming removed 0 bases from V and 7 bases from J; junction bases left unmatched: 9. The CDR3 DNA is TGCGCCAGCAGCCAAGATTCATGGACTAGCGGTTGGAATGAGCAGTTCTTC. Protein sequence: CASSQDSWTSGWNEQFF.

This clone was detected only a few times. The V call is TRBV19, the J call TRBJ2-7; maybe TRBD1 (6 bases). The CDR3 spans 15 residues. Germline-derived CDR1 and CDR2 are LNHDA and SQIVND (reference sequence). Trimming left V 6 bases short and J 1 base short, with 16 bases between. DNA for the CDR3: TGTGCCAGTAGGACAGGTAGATCACCTTCCTACGAGCAGTACTTC. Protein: CASRTGRSPSYEQYF.

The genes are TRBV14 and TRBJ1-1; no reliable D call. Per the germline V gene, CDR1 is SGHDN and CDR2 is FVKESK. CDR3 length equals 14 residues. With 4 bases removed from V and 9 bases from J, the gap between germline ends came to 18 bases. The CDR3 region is CASSPGLGRQKAFF. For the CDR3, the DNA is TGTGCCAGCAGCCCAGGTCTGGGCAGGCAAAAAGCTTTCTTT.

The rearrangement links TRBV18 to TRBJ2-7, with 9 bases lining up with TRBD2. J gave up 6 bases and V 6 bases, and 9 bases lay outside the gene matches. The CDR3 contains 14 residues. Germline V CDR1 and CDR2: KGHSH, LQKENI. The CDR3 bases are TGTGCCAGCTCCGTAGCGGGAGCCCCTCTCGAGCAGTACTTC. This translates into CASSVAGAPLEQYF. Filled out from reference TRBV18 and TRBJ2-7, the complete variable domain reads NAGVMQNPRHLVRRRGQEARLRCSPMKGHSHVYWYRQLPEEGLKFMVYLQKENIIDESGMPKERFSAEFPKEGPSILRIQQVVRGDSAAYFCASSVAGAPLEQYFGPGTRLTVT.

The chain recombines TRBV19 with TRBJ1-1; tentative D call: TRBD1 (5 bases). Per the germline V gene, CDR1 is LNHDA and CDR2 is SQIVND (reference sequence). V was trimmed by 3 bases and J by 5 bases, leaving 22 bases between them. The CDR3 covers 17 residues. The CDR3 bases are TGTGCCAGTAGTATCCGTTCAACTTGGACCGAGGGGACTGAAGCTTTCTTT. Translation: CASSIRSTWTEGTEAFF.

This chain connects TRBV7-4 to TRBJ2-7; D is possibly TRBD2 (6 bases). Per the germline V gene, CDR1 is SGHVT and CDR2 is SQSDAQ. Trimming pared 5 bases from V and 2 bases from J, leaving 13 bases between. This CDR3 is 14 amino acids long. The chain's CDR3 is CASSIKGLPYEQYF. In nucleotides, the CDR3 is TGTGCCAGCAGCATAAAGGGACTTCCCTACGAGCAGTACTTC.